This T cell receptor beta chain was observed in a study of OX40 agonist ivuxolimab in advanced cancers. CDR1 MNHNY and CDR2 SVGAGI come from the germline V gene (reference sequence). The CDR3 extends over 13 amino acids. Losses at the gene ends were 5 bases for V and 11 bases for J; bases not matched to a gene: 9. Only in-frame clones appear in the TCRdb table, and some are missing; sequencing was by immunoSEQ multiplex PCR. This table has 50,000 to 65,000 clones, around 90% appearing once. The source was CD4+ or CD8+ T cells sorted from blood, collected in a trial of the OX40 agonist ivuxolimab. The clonotype was recovered from an adult with an advanced solid tumor such as melanoma, head and neck, liver or kidney cancer. The gene calls are TRBV6-6 and TRBJ1-1; 9 bases align to TRBD1. Written as DNA, the CDR3 is TGTGCCAGCAGTAATTATGGGGACAGGGTTGCTTTCTTT. Residues: CASSNYGDRVAFF.